Each of the 27 T cell receptor beta chains below was sequenced from the same sample in a study of blood T cells in healthy people across ages. Through a sample-barcoded 5' primer and a J-beta primer mix, a second PCR was run for roughly 6 to 11 cycles. Via MiXCR, TCRdb re-called the 5' RACE reads, giving one row per CDR3 protein. The data contain approximately 810,000 distinct CDR3 sequences, roughly 26% of them singletons. The sample consisted of blood. The receptors derive from a woman of 80 years or more in good health.

This clonotype was counted at least ten times. This chain uses TRBV20-1 with TRBJ2-4; D is perhaps TRBD1 or TRBD2 (5 bases each). In germline, CDR1 is DFQATT, CDR2 SNEGSKA (reference sequence). The V and J ends lost 6 bases and 1 base respectively, with 16 bases between them. CDR3 size: 15 residues. The CDR3 region is CSAPDITGAKNIQYF. The CDR3 nucleotides read TGCAGTGCCCCGGACATCACGGGGGCCAAAAACATTCAGTACTTC.

In its sample, this clonotype was seen a few times. A much bigger clone sits one base away, suggesting this may be a read error. This rearrangement joins TRBV6-5 to TRBJ1-2; no firm D call. The CDR3 has 14 amino acids. Germline CDR1 reads MNHEY; CDR2 reads SVGAGI. Here the CDR3 reads CVSSYSRLNYGYTF. The CDR3 DNA reads as TGTGTCAGCAGTTACTCCCGACTAAACTATGGCTACACCTTC.

Ten or more counts support this clonotype. The chain couples TRBV7-9 to TRBJ2-5; 7 positions match TRBD2. The germline V gene encodes CDR1 SEHNR and CDR2 FQNEAQ (reference sequence). The CDR3 runs to 15 residues. The V and J ends lost 2 bases and 5 bases, in that order; junction bases with no gene match: 8. This chain's CDR3 is CASSLTAGTTETQYF. For the CDR3, the DNA is TGTGCCAGCAGCTTAACCGCCGGGACTACGGAGACCCAGTACTTC. The whole variable domain, remainder taken from reference TRBV7-9 and TRBJ2-5, is DTGVSQNPRHKITKRGQNVTFRCDPISEHNRLYWYRQTLGQGPEFLTYFQNEAQLEKSRLLSDRFSAERPKGSFSTLEIQRTEQGDSAMYLCASSLTAGTTETQYFGPGTRLLVL.

This clonotype was observed a few times. The V gene is TRBV5-6, the J gene TRBJ2-3; D is perhaps TRBD2 (6 bases). Germline-derived CDR1 and CDR2 are SGHDT and YYEEEE. The ends were cut back, 5 bases at V and 1 base at J, with 14 bases in the middle. This CDR3 is 15 amino acids long. The CDR3 DNA sequence: TGTGCCAGCAGGTCCCGGGGGACCCGCACAGATACGCAGTATTTT. Translating it yields CASRSRGTRTDTQYF.

This clonotype was counted a few times. The chain uses TRBV20-1 and TRBJ2-1; 11 positions match TRBD1. Germline values: CDR1 DFQATT, CDR2 SNEGSKA (reference sequence). This CDR3 has 14 amino acids. V trimming: 8 bases; J trimming: 9 bases; junction bases outside the gene matches: 12. The CDR3 DNA reads TGCAGTCCCAAACGAGGACAGGGGGCCGGTGAGCAGTTCTTC. Protein product: CSPKRGQGAGEQFF.

This clonotype was observed a handful of times. This chain connects TRBV18 to TRBJ2-7, with 9 bases lining up with TRBD2. The CDR3 runs to 15 residues. Losses at the gene ends were 5 bases for V and 1 base for J; bases not matched to a gene: 6. The germline V gene has CDR1 KGHSH and CDR2 LQKENI. The CDR3 region has the DNA TGTGCCAGCTCAGGGATAGCGGGGGTTTCCTACGAGCAGTACTTC. It encodes CASSGIAGVSYEQYF.

In its sample, this clonotype was seen a few times. The chain carries TRBV6-2 or TRBV6-3 and TRBJ2-6; D tentatively fits TRBD1 or TRBD2 (5 bases each). The CDR3 loop spans 18 amino acids. The V end lost 6 bases, the J end lost 2 bases, and 20 bases lay between the germline ends. Germline CDR1 and CDR2: MNHEY and SVGEGT. The CDR3 DNA reads TGTGCCAGCAGCCGAGTGGCGGGTGGGACGACTGGGGCCAACGTCCTGACTTTC. It specifies CASSRVAGGTTGANVLTF.

In nucleotides, the CDR3 is TGTGCCAGCAGTTCGGAGACCAGGGCGGGGTTGATCTACGAGCAGTACTTC. It specifies CASSSETRAGLIYEQYF. J is TRBJ2-7 and V is TRBV6-5, with D perhaps matching TRBD2 (6 bases). Trimming took 4 bases from V and 3 from J, leaving 22 bases between them. CDR3 length: 17 amino acids. CDR1 and CDR2 from the germline V gene are MNHEY and SVGAGI.

This clonotype has a single count. This chain joins TRBV9 and TRBJ2-3; a possible D gene is TRBD2 (5 bases). This CDR3 region has 14 residues. Trimming stripped 0 bases from V and 2 bases from J, with 7 bases between. Germline CDR1 and CDR2: SGDLS and YYNGEE. The CDR3 DNA sequence: TGTGCCAGCAGCGTAGGAGGGTTCACAGATACGCAGTATTTT. Encoded protein: CASSVGGFTDTQYF. The full variable domain, its missing parts supplied by reference TRBV9 and TRBJ2-3, is DSGVTQTPKHLITATGQRVTLRCSPRSGDLSVYWYQQSLDQGLQFLIQYYNGEERAKGNILERFSAQQFPDLHSELNLSSLELGDSALYFCASSVGGFTDTQYFGPGTRLTVL.

This clonotype was counted a few times. This chain uses TRBV21-1 with TRBJ1-5; TRBD1 is the table's D call and was not checked against the DNA. TRBV21-1 counts as a pseudogene. This CDR3 region has 14 residues. CDR3 residues: CASMEGQCNQPQHF. CDR3 DNA: TGTGCCAGCATGGAAGGACAGTGCAATCAGCCCCAGCATTTT.

This clonotype was recorded many times. CDR3 loop: CASSLTTGAPHGYTF. CDR3 nucleotide sequence: TGTGCCAGCTCACTGACGACAGGGGCACCCCATGGCTACACCTTC. The rearrangement links TRBV18 to TRBJ1-2; TRBD1 agrees at 8 bases. Trimming took 4 bases from V and 6 from J; bases not matched to a gene: 10. This CDR3 comprises 15 residues. Germline V gene lookup returns CDR1 KGHSH and CDR2 LQKENI.

Only a few counts were recorded for this clonotype. The J gene is TRBJ1-1, the V gene TRBV3-1; 12 bases align to TRBD1. There are 16 residues in the CDR3. Trimming at V came to 1 base and at J to 2 bases, leaving 2 bases not matched to a gene. Germline V gene data show CDR1 as LGHDT and CDR2 as YNNKEL (reference sequence). The CDR3 is CASSQGDRGRNTEAFF. The CDR3 DNA sequence: TGTGCCAGCAGCCAAGGGGACAGGGGGCGAAACACTGAAGCTTTCTTT.

Of note for this clonotype: A much larger clone is a single base away; this may be a read error. The chain links TRBV7-7 to TRBJ2-1, with D uncertain. Trimming left V 0 bases short and J 5 bases short, with 11 bases between. The CDR3 extends over 15 amino acids. Germline-derived CDR1 and CDR2 are SSHAT and FNYEAQ (reference sequence). DNA for the CDR3: TGTGCCAGCAGCTTAGCGTTTAGTGGCCACAATGAGCAGTTCTTC. Translation gives CASSLAFSGHNEQFF. Full variable domain (rest looked up from reference TRBV7-7 and TRBJ2-1): GAGVSQSPRYKVTKRGQDVTLRCDPISSHATLYWYQQALGQGPEFLTYFNYEAQPDKSGLPSDRFSAERPEGSISTLTIQRTEQRDSAMYRCASSLAFSGHNEQFFGPGTRLTVL.

This clonotype was counted at least ten times. Here the CDR3 reads CSVMDIRNTEAFF. CDR3 coding DNA: TGCAGCGTTATGGACATACGGAACACTGAAGCTTTCTTT. The chain joins TRBV29-1 to TRBJ1-1; D may be TRBD1 (5 bases). Germline V gene lookup returns CDR1 SQVTM and CDR2 ANQGSEA. CDR3 length: 13 amino acids. V lost 5 bases and J 1 base, leaving 11 bases between the germline ends.

This clonotype showed up many times. This chain joins TRBV27 and TRBJ2-3; 8 nucleotides match TRBD2. Germline CDR1 and CDR2: MNHEY and SMNVEV (reference sequence). V lost 6 bases and J lost 1; bases outside the gene matches: 3. The CDR3 runs 14 residues. CDR3 amino acids: CASRQRGRTDTQYF. The CDR3 nucleotides read TGTGCCAGCAGGCAGCGGGGGCGCACAGATACGCAGTATTTT.

Many counts were recorded for this clonotype. V is TRBV12-3 or TRBV12-4 and J is TRBJ1-1, with TRBD1 as a possible D gene (6 bases). Trimming pared 5 bases from V and 4 bases from J, leaving 11 bases between. The CDR3 totals 13 residues. The CDR3 nucleotides are TGTGCCAGCAGTCGAGGGGGGATCACTGAAGCTTTCTTT. The encoded protein is CASSRGGITEAFF.

The CDR3 loop is CASSQEMAQGTEAFF. The DNA for the CDR3 is TGTGCCAGCAGCCAAGAAATGGCCCAAGGCACTGAAGCTTTCTTT. The chain combines TRBV4-2 with TRBJ1-1; D is unresolved. CDR1 LGHNA and CDR2 YNFKEQ come from the germline V gene. Deletions cut 0 bases from V and 4 bases from J, with 12 bases between. The CDR3 runs 15 residues.

With regard to this clonotype: A junction end diverges from the germline sequence, so it may reflect a read error. The chain is built from TRBV5-6 and TRBJ1-4, with 8 bases matching TRBD1. Germline V gene data show CDR1 as SGHDT and CDR2 as YYEEEE. The CDR3 sequence is 16 residues long. CDR3 sequence (DNA): TGTGCCAGCAGCCCTAGACAGGGGCCAACTAATGAAAAACCGTTTTTT. This gives the protein CASSPRQGPTNEKPFF.

This clonotype was recorded many times. The genes are TRBV7-2 and TRBJ2-1, with a weak D call TRBD2 (7 bases). The CDR3 contains 16 residues. CDR1 is SGHTA, CDR2 FQGNSA, per germline. The ends were cut back, 8 bases at V and 6 bases at J, with 23 bases in the middle. This chain's CDR3 is CASRSGGGGARNEQFF. For the CDR3, the DNA is TGTGCCAGCCGGTCCGGTGGGGGGGGGGCCCGCAATGAGCAGTTCTTC.

This chain links TRBV2 with TRBJ1-4; D ambiguous. Germline loops: CDR1 SNHLY, CDR2 FYNNEI. The CDR3 has 15 residues. Trimming shortened V by 0 bases and J by 8 bases, and 13 bases separated the two germline ends. CDR3 residues: CASSEAGRGEEKLFF. As DNA, the CDR3 is TGTGCCAGCAGTGAAGCAGGGCGAGGTGAAGAAAAACTGTTTTTT.

In this sample, this clonotype turned up a few times. This may come from a read error, since a much larger clone is one base off. J is TRBJ1-6 and V is TRBV12-3 or TRBV12-4, with D possibly TRBD1 on 5 matching bases. This CDR3 contains 15 residues. CDR3 DNA: TGTGCCAGCCGCGACGGGGGAGCCTATAATTCACCCCGCCACTTT. Encoded protein: CASRDGGAYNSPRHF.

This clonotype was seen a handful of times. The chain employs TRBV12-3 or TRBV12-4 and TRBJ1-6, with TRBD1 identical over 8 bases. The CDR3 runs to 14 residues. V dropped 5 bases and J dropped 10; count of bases not matched to a gene: 7. CDR3 region: CASSRGTGGSPLHF. Here the CDR3 DNA reads TGTGCCAGCAGTAGGGGGACAGGTGGGTCACCCCTCCACTTT.

This clonotype was seen a few times. The chain carries TRBV19 and TRBJ2-5; 9 nucleotides align to TRBD1. This CDR3 is built from 15 residues. Germline trimming cut 5 bases from V and 5 bases from J; bases unmatched to any gene: 9. Germline loops: CDR1 LNHDA, CDR2 SQIVND (reference sequence). CDR3 nucleotide sequence: TGTGCCAGTAGTTCTAGTCACAGGGGGCGTGAGACCCAGTACTTC. Protein: CASSSSHRGRETQYF. Looking up the rest from reference TRBV19 and TRBJ2-5 gives the full variable domain: DGGITQSPKYLFRKEGQNVTLSCEQNLNHDAMYWYRQDPGQGLRLIYYSQIVNDFQKGDIAEGYSVSREKKESFPLTVTSAQKNPTAFYLCASSSSHRGRETQYFGPGTRLLVL.

A remark on this clonotype: This may come from a read error, since a much larger clone is one base off. The rearrangement joins TRBV20-1 to TRBJ2-1; D not resolved. V was pared by 4 bases and J by 13 bases, with 11 bases between. Germline V gene sequence: CDR1 DFQATT, CDR2 SNEGSKA (reference sequence). This CDR3 has 10 amino acids. The DNA for the CDR3 is TGCAGTGCTAACCAAGAGACCCAGTTCTTC. Its protein is CSANQETQFF.

At least ten counts were recorded for this clonotype. The chain employs TRBV20-1 and TRBJ2-7; perhaps D is TRBD1 or TRBD2 (5 bases each). The germline V and J ends were trimmed by 5 bases and 2 bases, with 13 bases remaining between them. There are 13 residues in the CDR3. Per germline, CDR1 DFQATT and CDR2 SNEGSKA (reference sequence). CDR3 sequence reads: CSAGGGWTYEQYF. The CDR3 coding sequence is TGCAGTGCTGGTGGGGGTTGGACCTACGAGCAGTACTTC.

This clonotype was detected many times. The J gene is TRBJ2-1, the V gene TRBV12-3 or TRBV12-4; 13 bases fit TRBD2. The CDR3 loop spans 15 amino acids. The V and J ends lost 3 bases and 9 bases, in that order; junction bases with no gene match: 5. The CDR3 coding sequence is TGTGCCAGCAGTTTCGGACTAGCGGGGGCCTTTGAGCAGTTCTTC. This translates into CASSFGLAGAFEQFF.

This clonotype showed up many times. This chain connects TRBV5-1 to TRBJ2-6, with D maybe TRBD2 (5 bases). Trimming removed 0 bases at V and 2 bases at J, with 6 bases between. There are 15 residues in the CDR3. CDR1 is SGHRS and CDR2 is YFSETQ in the germline V gene. The CDR3 spells CASSLDGAGANVLTF. The CDR3 DNA reads as TGCGCCAGCAGCTTGGACGGGGCTGGGGCCAACGTCCTGACTTTC.